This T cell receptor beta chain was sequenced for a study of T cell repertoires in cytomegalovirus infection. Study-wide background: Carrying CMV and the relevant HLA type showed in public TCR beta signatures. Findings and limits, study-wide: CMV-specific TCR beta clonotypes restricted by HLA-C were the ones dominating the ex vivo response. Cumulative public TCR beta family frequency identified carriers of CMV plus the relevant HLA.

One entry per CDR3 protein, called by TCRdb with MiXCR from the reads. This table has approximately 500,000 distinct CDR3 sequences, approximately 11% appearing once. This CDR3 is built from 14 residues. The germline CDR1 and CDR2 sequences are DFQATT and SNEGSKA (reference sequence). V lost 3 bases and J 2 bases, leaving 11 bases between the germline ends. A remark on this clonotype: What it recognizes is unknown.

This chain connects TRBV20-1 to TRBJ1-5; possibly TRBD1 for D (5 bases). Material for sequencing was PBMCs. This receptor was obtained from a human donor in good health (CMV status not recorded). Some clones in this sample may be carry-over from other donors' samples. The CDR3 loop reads CSARAGTGNQPQHF. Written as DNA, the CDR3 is TGCAGTGCTAGGGCCGGGACGGGCAATCAGCCCCAGCATTTT.